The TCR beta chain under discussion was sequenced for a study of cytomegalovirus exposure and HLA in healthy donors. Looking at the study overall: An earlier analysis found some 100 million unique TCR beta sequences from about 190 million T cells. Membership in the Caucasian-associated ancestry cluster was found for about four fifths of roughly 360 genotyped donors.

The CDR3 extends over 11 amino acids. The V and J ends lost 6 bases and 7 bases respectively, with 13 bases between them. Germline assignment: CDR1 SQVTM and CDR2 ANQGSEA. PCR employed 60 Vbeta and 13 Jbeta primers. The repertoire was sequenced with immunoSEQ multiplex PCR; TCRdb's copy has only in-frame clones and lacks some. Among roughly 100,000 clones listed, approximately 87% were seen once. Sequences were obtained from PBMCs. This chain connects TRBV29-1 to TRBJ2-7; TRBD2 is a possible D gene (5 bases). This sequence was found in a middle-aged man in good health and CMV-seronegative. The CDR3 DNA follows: TGCAGCGTCCGAGACCCGGGGGAGCAGTACTTC. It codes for CSVRDPGEQYF.